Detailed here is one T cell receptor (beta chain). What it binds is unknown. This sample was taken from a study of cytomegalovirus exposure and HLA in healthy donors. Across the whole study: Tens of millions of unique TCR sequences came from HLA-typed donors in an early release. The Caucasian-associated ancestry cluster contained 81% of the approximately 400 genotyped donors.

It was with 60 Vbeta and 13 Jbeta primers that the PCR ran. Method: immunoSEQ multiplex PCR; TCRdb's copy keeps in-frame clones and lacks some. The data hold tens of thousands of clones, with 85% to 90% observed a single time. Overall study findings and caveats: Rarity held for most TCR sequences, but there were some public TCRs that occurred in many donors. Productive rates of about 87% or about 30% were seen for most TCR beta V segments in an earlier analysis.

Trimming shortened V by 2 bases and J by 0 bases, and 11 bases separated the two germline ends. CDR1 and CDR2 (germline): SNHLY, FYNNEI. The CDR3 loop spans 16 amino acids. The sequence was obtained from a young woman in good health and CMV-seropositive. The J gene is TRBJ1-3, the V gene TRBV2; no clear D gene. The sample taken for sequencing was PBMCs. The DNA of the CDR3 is TGTGCCAGCAGTGAATGGCAGGAAAGCTCTGGAAACACCATATATTTT. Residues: CASSEWQESSGNTIYF.